This T cell receptor (beta chain) was profiled in a study of T cells in Graves' hyperthyroidism and ophthalmopathy. In this sample, this clonotype turned up a few times. Its antigen is unknown. Points from the study as a whole: Model predictions of ophthalmopathy came a median approximately seven months before onset.

Regions amplified from RNA transcripts were the TCR beta CDR3 regions. Carried out on the TCR CDR3, a first-round RT-PCR used the HTBI primer set. Via MiXCR, TCRdb re-called the multiplex PCR reads, giving one row per CDR3 protein. The sample contains 450,000 to 600,000 distinct CDR3 sequences, just under 20% of which appear only once. V lost 5 bases, J lost 6 bases, and 13 bases lay in between. Germline CDR1 PRHDT, CDR2 FYEKMQ (reference sequence). The CDR3 covers 13 residues. The clonotype comes from a middle-aged man with Graves' ophthalmopathy. The sample taken for sequencing was blood. The gene calls are TRBV13 and TRBJ1-1, with D unresolved. CDR3 sequence: CASSPGKAAEAFF. CDR3 nucleotide sequence: TGTGCCAGCAGCCCGGGGAAGGCAGCTGAAGCTTTCTTT.